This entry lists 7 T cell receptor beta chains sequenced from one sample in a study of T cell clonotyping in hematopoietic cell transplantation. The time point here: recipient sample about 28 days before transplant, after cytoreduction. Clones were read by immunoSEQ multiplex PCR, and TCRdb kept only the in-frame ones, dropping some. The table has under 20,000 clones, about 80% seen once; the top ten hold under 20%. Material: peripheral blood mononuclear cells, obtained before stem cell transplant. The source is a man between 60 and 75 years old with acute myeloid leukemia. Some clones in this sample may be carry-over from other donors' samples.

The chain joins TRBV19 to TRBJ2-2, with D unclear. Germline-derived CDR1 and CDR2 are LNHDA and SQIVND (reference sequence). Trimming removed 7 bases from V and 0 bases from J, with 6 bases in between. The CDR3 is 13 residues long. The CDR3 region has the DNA TGTGCCAGTAATGCAGCGAACACCGGGGAGCTGTTTTTT. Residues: CASNAANTGELFF.

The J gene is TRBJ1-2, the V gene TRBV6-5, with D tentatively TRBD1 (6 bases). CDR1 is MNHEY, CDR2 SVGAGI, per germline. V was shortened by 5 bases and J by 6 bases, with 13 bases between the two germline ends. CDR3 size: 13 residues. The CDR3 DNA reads TGTGCCAGCAGTGAACAGGGAATAGATGGCTACACCTTC. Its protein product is CASSEQGIDGYTF.

The CDR3 sequence: CASSFGVVNTEAFF. DNA for the CDR3: TGTGCCAGTAGTTTCGGGGTGGTGAACACTGAAGCTTTCTTT. The gene calls are TRBV19 and TRBJ1-1; D is uncertain. From germline, CDR1 is LNHDA and CDR2 SQIVND (reference sequence). This CDR3 is 14 amino acids long. Trimming took 5 bases from V and 0 from J, leaving 10 bases between them.

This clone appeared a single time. As DNA, the CDR3 is TGTGCCAGCAGCTTAGATGGCTTTGGAAACACCATATATTTT. Protein product: CASSLDGFGNTIYF. The rearrangement uses TRBV5-4 and TRBJ1-3, with unresolved D. Deletions cut 2 bases from V and 3 bases from J, with 9 bases between. The CDR3 has 14 residues. Germline lookup yields CDR1 SGHNT and CDR2 YYREEE (reference sequence).

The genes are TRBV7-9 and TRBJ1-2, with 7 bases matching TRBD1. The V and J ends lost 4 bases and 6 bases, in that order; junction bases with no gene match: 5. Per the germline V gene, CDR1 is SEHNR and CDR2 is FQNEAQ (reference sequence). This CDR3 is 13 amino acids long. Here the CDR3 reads CASSSGGYDGYTF. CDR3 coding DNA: TGTGCCAGCAGCTCAGGGGGTTACGATGGCTACACCTTC.

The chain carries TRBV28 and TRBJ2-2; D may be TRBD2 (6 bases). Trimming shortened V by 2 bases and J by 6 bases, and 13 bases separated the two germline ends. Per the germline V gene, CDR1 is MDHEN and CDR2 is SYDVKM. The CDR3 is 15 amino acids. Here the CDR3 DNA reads TGTGCCAGCAGTTTAGAGGAGGGGTGGCCCGGGGAGCTGTTTTTT. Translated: CASSLEEGWPGELFF.

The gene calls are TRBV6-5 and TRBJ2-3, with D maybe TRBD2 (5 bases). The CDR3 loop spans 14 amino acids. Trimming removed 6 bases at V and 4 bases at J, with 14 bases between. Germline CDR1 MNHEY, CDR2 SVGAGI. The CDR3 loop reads CASRIQRLADTQYF. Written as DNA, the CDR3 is TGTGCCAGCAGGATTCAGCGGCTAGCAGATACGCAGTATTTT.